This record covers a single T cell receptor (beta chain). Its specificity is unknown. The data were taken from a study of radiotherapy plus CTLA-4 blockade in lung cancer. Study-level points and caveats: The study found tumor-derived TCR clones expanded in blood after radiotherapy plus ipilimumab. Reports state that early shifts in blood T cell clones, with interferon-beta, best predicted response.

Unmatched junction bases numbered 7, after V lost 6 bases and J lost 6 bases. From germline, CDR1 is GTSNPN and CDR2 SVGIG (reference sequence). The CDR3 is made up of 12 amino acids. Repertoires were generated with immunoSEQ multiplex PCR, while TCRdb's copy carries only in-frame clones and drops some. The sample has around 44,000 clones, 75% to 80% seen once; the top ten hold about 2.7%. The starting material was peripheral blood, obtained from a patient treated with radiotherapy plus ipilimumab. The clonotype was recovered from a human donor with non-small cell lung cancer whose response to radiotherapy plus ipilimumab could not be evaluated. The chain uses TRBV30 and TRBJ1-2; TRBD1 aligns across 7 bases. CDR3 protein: CACSAGGNGYTF. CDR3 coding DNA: TGTGCCTGCTCGGCAGGGGGTAATGGCTACACCTTC.